Detailed here is one T cell receptor (beta chain). The antigen is unknown. Using immunoSEQ multiplex PCR, the repertoire was profiled, and TCRdb retains in-frame clones only, with some absent. The table lists hundreds of thousands of clones, 72% of them singletons. The data belong to a study of shared clonotypes between healthy human individuals. Findings and limits, study-wide: Represented diversity, genetic and exposure-history alike, was limited by few donors. Estimated clonotype richness was generally higher in naive than memory subsets. Rarefaction demonstrated incomplete sorted-subset sequencing despite large depth.

V shed 0 bases and J shed 3 bases, with 15 bases lying between them. The germline V gene encodes CDR1 SGHTA and CDR2 FQGNSA. CDR3 size: 16 residues. Sample: memory CD4+ T cells sorted from blood. The subset was: CD45RA-negative fraction. The sequence came from a woman in her twenties or thirties in good health. This rearrangement joins TRBV7-2 to TRBJ2-7; TRBD1 or TRBD2 may be the D gene (7 bases each). The CDR3 nucleotides are TGTGCCAGCAGCTTAGCGGGAGGGGGCTTGAACTACGAGCAGTACTTC. It translates to CASSLAGGGLNYEQYF. Filled out from reference TRBV7-2 and TRBJ2-7, the complete variable domain reads GAGVSQSPSNKVTEKGKDVELRCDPISGHTALYWYRQSLGQGLEFLIYFQGNSAPDKSGLPSDRFSAERTGGSVSTLTIQRTQQEDSAVYLCASSLAGGGLNYEQYFGPGTRLTVT.